The subject of this entry is one TCR beta chain. As yet, its antigen is unknown. Primers for the PCR totalled 60 Vbeta and 13 Jbeta. Clones were read by immunoSEQ multiplex PCR, and TCRdb kept only the in-frame ones, dropping some. The table records over 150,000 clones, 80% of them present only once. This record comes from a study of cytomegalovirus exposure and HLA in healthy donors. Findings and limits, study-wide: Among the most significant clusters, several appeared linked to common viral pathogens in a later analysis.

Trimming took off 5 bases at V and 6 bases at J, with 13 bases between the two ends. This CDR3 comprises 13 residues. Per germline, CDR1 SEHNR and CDR2 FQNEAQ (reference sequence). Regarding donors, all were healthy bone marrow donors. The receptor comes from a man between 25 and 39 years old in good health and CMV-seropositive. This chain links TRBV7-9 with TRBJ1-1; possibly TRBD1 for D (6 bases). The sequenced sample consisted of PBMCs. CDR3 nucleotides: TGTGCCAGCAGCCCTACAGGGTTCGCTGAAGCTTTCTTT. Translated, it gives CASSPTGFAEAFF.